A selection of T cell receptor beta chains follows, all from one sample in a study of OX40 agonist ivuxolimab in advanced cancers. The method was immunoSEQ multiplex PCR; TCRdb's version includes in-frame clones alone and lacks a portion of them. The sample records around 67,000 clones, around 82% being singletons. Sample: CD4+ or CD8+ T cells sorted from blood, taken in a trial of the OX40 agonist ivuxolimab. These receptor sequences come from an adult with an advanced solid tumor such as melanoma, head and neck, liver or kidney cancer. Both conserved end residues are part of each CDR3. D genes are given only for firm matches. Size tells how often a clone was seen (once, few, many) or the class of an expanded clone, and some rows leave it out.

TRBV6-1	NA	NA	TRBJ2-5	TGTGCCAGCAGTGAAGGCGGCAGCCAAGAGACCCAGTACTTC	CASSEGGSQETQYF
TRBV19	NA	NA	TRBJ1-2	TGTGCCAGTAGTATAATGGGGCTCGCGGGCTACACCTTC	CASSIMGLAGYTF
TRBV30	NA	NA	TRBJ2-3	TGTGCCTGGATGCTTATGCAGTTATCAGATACGCAGTATTTT	CAWMLMQLSDTQYF
TRBV29-1	NA	NA	TRBJ2-7	TGCAGCGTTGCCACCACCGAGCAGTACTTC	CSVATTEQYF
TRBV6-5	few	NA	TRBJ2-7	TGTGCCAGCAGCCGAATAGAAAATCCGTACGAGCAGTACTTC	CASSRIENPYEQYF
TRBV28	few	NA	TRBJ1-6	TGTGCCAGCAGTTTCCCCGACGGCAATTCACCCCTCCACTTT	CASSFPDGNSPLHF
TRBV5-1	NA	TRBD1	TRBJ1-3	TGCGCCAGCAGCCCGGGAAATACAGGGGGCCGAAACACCATATATTTT	CASSPGNTGGRNTIYF
TRBV7-9	NA	TRBD2	TRBJ2-2	TGTGCCAGCAGCTTCGCGGGAGGGCACACCGGGGAGCTGTTTTTT	CASSFAGGHTGELFF
TRBV5-1	few	NA	TRBJ1-6	TGCGCCAGCAGCTTGGGGGGGAAACTGAGGAATTCACCCCTCCACTTT	CASSLGGKLRNSPLHF
TRBV30	NA	TRBD2	TRBJ2-7	TGTGCCTGGAGGAGACTAGCGGGAGGGCTTTCCTACGAGCAGTACTTC	CAWRRLAGGLSYEQYF
TRBV5-1	NA	TRBD2	TRBJ2-5	TGCGCCAGCAGCTTGATCAGCGGGGAAGAGACCCAGTACTTC	CASSLISGEETQYF
TRBV15	NA	NA	TRBJ2-5	TGTGCCACCAGCAGAGATCCCCCAAGGGAGAACCTCCAAGAGACCCAGTACTTC	CATSRDPPRENLQETQYF
TRBV2	NA	NA	TRBJ1-1	TGTGCCAGCAGTTTAGCAGGGAACACTGAAGCTTTCTTT	CASSLAGNTEAFF
TRBV5-4	NA	NA	TRBJ2-3	TGTGCCAGCAGCTTGGCTGCGGGTGGGACAGATACGCAGTATTTT	CASSLAAGGTDTQYF
TRBV5-4	NA	NA	TRBJ2-2	TGTGCCAGCAACAGCGGGTTAAACACCGGGGAGCTGTTTTTT	CASNSGLNTGELFF
TRBV30	NA	TRBD1	TRBJ2-5	TGTGCCTGGGGGAGACAGGGATCGGAGACCCAGTACTTC	CAWGRQGSETQYF
TRBV20-1	NA	NA	TRBJ1-2	TGCAGTGCTAGAGTTGAACGTGACTACACCTTC	CSARVERDYTF
TRBV13	few	TRBD1	TRBJ2-5	TGTGCCAGCAGCTTGACAGGGGGGGAGACCCAGTACTTC	CASSLTGGETQYF